Following are 26 T cell receptor beta chains from one sample sequenced in a study of PD-L1 blockade in urothelial cancer (dated 2017 in TCRdb). Receptor amplification or capture employed the immunoSEQ multiplex PCR assay. This is the immuneACCESS table as TCRdb keeps it, with only in-frame sequences that have V and J called. A part of the clones is gone; compared with another copy, unresolved V genes explain less than half, and the rest is unexplained. The sample profile shows under 55,000 clones; roughly 84% of them were found once. Together, the top ten hold about 5.6% of the sample. The sample was PBMCs, taken around atezolizumab (anti-PD-L1) treatment. These receptors originate from a man between 40 and 49 years old with urothelial cancer.

The chain recombines TRBV4-2 with TRBJ2-7, with a tentative D call TRBD1 (6 bases). This CDR3 is built from 13 residues. Trimming removed 8 bases from V and 2 bases from J, with 13 bases in between. CDR1 LGHNA and CDR2 YNFKEQ come from the germline V gene. CDR3 sequence reads: CASSQGVAYEQYF. The CDR3 coding sequence is TGTGCCAGCTCACAGGGTGTAGCCTACGAGCAGTACTTC.

The chain recombines TRBV19 with TRBJ1-1; TRBD1 is a possible D gene (5 bases). The V gene lost 2 bases and the J gene lost 6 bases, with 13 bases spanning the gap. The CDR3 extends over 14 amino acids. In germline, CDR1 is LNHDA, CDR2 SQIVND (reference sequence). The CDR3 region has the DNA TGTGCCAGTAGTATAATGCCGGGGGGTTCTGAAGCTTTCTTT. Its translation: CASSIMPGGSEAFF.

This clone was recorded once. V usage is TRBV13 and J usage is TRBJ2-1; 8 bases agree with TRBD1. CDR1 is PRHDT and CDR2 is FYEKMQ in the germline V gene (reference sequence). Trimming cost V 5 bases and J 7 bases; bases outside gene matches: 13. The length of the CDR3 is 16 residues. DNA for the CDR3: TGTGCCAGCAGCCTCCCTGGACAGGGAAATCAGAATGAGCAGTTCTTC. Protein: CASSLPGQGNQNEQFF.

This clone was found a few times. The chain is built from TRBV5-1 and TRBJ2-6; 10 nucleotides agree with TRBD1. There are 18 residues in the CDR3. The germline V gene has CDR1 SGHRS and CDR2 YFSETQ. V lost 4 bases and J lost 2; bases outside the gene matches: 9. CDR3 in amino acids: CASSEYGQGVTGANVLTF. The CDR3 DNA reads as TGCGCCAGCAGCGAATATGGACAGGGGGTGACTGGGGCCAACGTCCTGACTTTC.

Only one count was recorded for this clone. V gene TRBV28 combines with J gene TRBJ1-5; 8 positions match TRBD1. With V trimmed by 3 bases and J by 0 bases, 13 bases remained unmatched. CDR3 size: 19 residues. CDR1 is MDHEN, CDR2 SYDVKM, per germline. The CDR3 here is CASSLAGTGNFISNQPQHF. The CDR3 DNA sequence: TGTGCCAGCAGTTTGGCGGGGACAGGAAATTTCATTAGCAATCAGCCCCAGCATTTT.

This clone was found once. V gene TRBV27 combines with J gene TRBJ1-4; D is perhaps TRBD1 (5 bases). With 4 bases removed from V and 4 bases from J, the gap between germline ends came to 13 bases. Germline assignment: CDR1 MNHEY and CDR2 SMNVEV (reference sequence). The CDR3 spans 15 residues. This CDR3 is CASSSAGGVNEKLFF. The DNA for the CDR3 is TGTGCCAGCAGTTCGGCCGGGGGGGTTAATGAAAAACTGTTTTTT.

This clone was counted only a few times. V gene TRBV30 combines with J gene TRBJ2-3, with TRBD2 matching over 8 bases. The CDR3 consists of 14 residues. CDR1 GTSNPN and CDR2 SVGIG come from the germline V gene (reference sequence). Trimming removed 8 bases from V and 3 bases from J; junction bases left unmatched: 10. CDR3 loop: CAVSSSGLTDTQYF. CDR3 DNA sequence: TGTGCCGTCTCATCTAGCGGGCTAACAGATACGCAGTATTTT.

The chain is built from TRBV11-2 and TRBJ1-4; 7 bases match TRBD1. J was trimmed by 6 bases and V by 11 bases; bases with no gene match: 9. The germline CDR1 and CDR2 sequences are SGHAT and FQNNGV. This CDR3 has 13 residues. CDR3 DNA: TGTGCCTCCAACGAGGGGGCATATGAAAAACTGTTTTTT. Encoded protein: CASNEGAYEKLFF.

The gene calls are TRBV4-3 and TRBJ1-1; TRBD1 aligns across 8 bases. CDR1 is LGHNA, CDR2 YSLEER, per germline. V was clipped by 6 bases and J by 1 base; unmatched bases: 4. This CDR3 is 14 amino acids long. The CDR3 bases are TGCGCCAGCAGTATGGGACAGGCGAACACTGAAGCTTTCTTT. Translation: CASSMGQANTEAFF.

The rearrangement joins TRBV9 to TRBJ2-3, with a possible D match to TRBD1 (6 bases). V dropped 3 bases and J dropped 1 base, with 9 bases sitting between them. Per germline, CDR1 SGDLS and CDR2 YYNGEE. The CDR3 spans 14 residues. CDR3 nucleotide sequence: TGTGCCAGCAGCGAGCAGGGGCGCACAGATACGCAGTATTTT. It codes for CASSEQGRTDTQYF.

V is TRBV9 and J is TRBJ2-7; possible D gene TRBD2, 6 bases. Germline V lookup: CDR1 SGDLS, CDR2 YYNGEE. Trimming shortened V by 3 bases and J by 8 bases, and 18 bases separated the two germline ends. CDR3 length: 14 residues. The CDR3 is CASSASTQGGKQYF. The CDR3 DNA follows: TGTGCCAGCAGCGCATCGACCCAGGGAGGAAAGCAGTACTTC.

In its sample, this clone was seen once. In DNA, the CDR3 is TGTGCCAGCAGTGGGGACACTCTAGGGTATGGCTACACCTTC. Encoded protein: CASSGDTLGYGYTF. The chain uses TRBV2 and TRBJ1-2, with D possibly being TRBD1 (6 bases). There are 14 residues in the CDR3. In germline, CDR1 is SNHLY, CDR2 FYNNEI. Trimming stripped 4 bases from V and 5 bases from J, with 14 bases between.

This sequence joins TRBV14 and TRBJ2-2, with 8 bases identical to TRBD1. V was pared by 4 bases and J by 1 base, with 2 bases of the junction left unmatched. CDR1 and CDR2 from the germline V gene are SGHDN and FVKESK. The CDR3 totals 15 residues. The CDR3 bases are TGTGCCAGCAGCCGAGACAGGGGGAACACCGGGGAGCTGTTTTTT. Encoded protein: CASSRDRGNTGELFF.

This chain connects TRBV7-3 to TRBJ1-5; the D is unclear. V was clipped by 5 bases and J by 1 base, with 6 bases between them. Germline V gives CDR1 SGHTA, CDR2 FQGTGA. The CDR3 runs 13 residues. The CDR3 DNA reads TGTGCCAGCAGCCGAGGGAGCAATCAGCCCCAGCATTTT. Residues: CASSRGSNQPQHF.

As DNA, the CDR3 is TGTGCCAGCAGTAGCGCAGATACGCAGTATTTT. Amino acids: CASSSADTQYF. V usage is TRBV27 and J usage is TRBJ2-3; no clear D. The CDR3 contains 11 residues. The germline CDR1 and CDR2 sequences are MNHEY and SMNVEV (reference sequence). Trimming left V 5 bases short and J 4 bases short, with 4 bases between.

The V and J genes are TRBV6-1 and TRBJ1-5; D gene unclear. Germline loops: CDR1 MNHNS, CDR2 SASEGT. V dropped 2 bases and J dropped 16 bases, with 15 bases sitting between them. This CDR3 is 12 amino acids long. The CDR3 sequence is CASSESFLTQHF. The CDR3, as DNA: TGTGCCAGCAGTGAATCCTTCCTTACACAACATTTT.

The chain carries TRBV7-3 and TRBJ2-1, with 14 bases lining up with TRBD2. In germline, CDR1 is SGHTA, CDR2 FQGTGA. V was pared by 4 bases and J by 9 bases, with 8 bases of the junction left unmatched. The CDR3 totals 16 residues. CDR3 nucleotides: TGTGCCAGCAGCTCCCGGACTAGCGGGAGGATGGGTGAGCAGTTCTTC. Residues: CASSSRTSGRMGEQFF.

The chain links TRBV5-1 to TRBJ1-1; 10 bases agree with TRBD1. The germline V gene encodes CDR1 SGHRS and CDR2 YFSETQ. The ends lost 4 bases at V and 3 bases at J; junction bases unmatched: 9. The CDR3 consists of 16 residues. CDR3 DNA: TGCGCCAGCAGCCCCGGGACAGGGGTGTTGGACACTGAAGCTTTCTTT. Amino acid sequence: CASSPGTGVLDTEAFF.

This clone was counted a single time. The rearrangement uses TRBV28 and TRBJ1-2; TRBD1 agrees at 7 bases. Germline V gene lookup returns CDR1 MDHEN and CDR2 SYDVKM. CDR3 length: 13 residues. V shed 5 bases and J 8 bases; nucleotides not matched to a gene: 8. The CDR3 DNA follows: TGTGCCAGCAGTGAGGGACAGAGAAAGGGCTACACCTTC. Amino acid sequence: CASSEGQRKGYTF.

The CDR3 nucleotides read TGTGCCAGCAGTGCCCGGGGGGCCTACGAGCAGTACTTC. This translates into CASSARGAYEQYF. The gene calls are TRBV2 and TRBJ2-7; TRBD2 matches at 7 bases. Germline CDR1 is SNHLY and CDR2 is FYNNEI. This CDR3 has 13 amino acids. V was clipped by 4 bases and J by 2 bases; unmatched bases: 2.

The chain links TRBV6-5 to TRBJ1-2, with 8 nucleotides matching TRBD1. CDR3 length: 13 residues. The V gene end was trimmed by 6 bases and the J gene end by 8 bases; junction bases not matched to a gene: 8. Germline CDR1 and CDR2: MNHEY and SVGAGI. CDR3 DNA sequence: TGTGCCAGCAGCCAGGACAGGGTACGGGGCTACACCTTC. Its translation is CASSQDRVRGYTF.

The chain has TRBV6-5 and TRBJ2-2; D is ambiguous. The CDR3 length is 13 residues. CDR1 and CDR2 (germline): MNHEY, SVGAGI. The V end lost 8 bases, the J end lost 0 bases, and 7 bases lay between the germline ends. For the CDR3, the DNA is TGTGCCAGCGCAGACTCGAACACCGGGGAGCTGTTTTTT. Protein sequence: CASADSNTGELFF.

The count of this clone is one. This chain connects TRBV28 to TRBJ1-3; D is perhaps TRBD1 (5 bases). The CDR3 runs to 15 residues. V was shortened by 8 bases and J by 0 bases, with 14 bases between the two germline ends. Germline V gene data show CDR1 as MDHEN and CDR2 as SYDVKM. The CDR3 DNA reads as TGTGCCAGCCATTGGGGGGGAAGCTCTGGAAACACCATATATTTT. This encodes CASHWGGSSGNTIYF. Full variable domain (remainder filled in from reference TRBV28 and TRBJ1-3): DVKVTQSSRYLVKRTGEKVFLECVQDMDHENMFWYRQDPGLGLRLIYFSYDVKMKEKGDIPEGYSVSREKKERFSLILESASTNQTSMYLCASHWGGSSGNTIYFGEGSWLTVV.

The chain has TRBV13 and TRBJ2-2, with a possible D match to TRBD2 (6 bases). The germline V and J ends were trimmed by 3 bases and 5 bases, with 16 bases remaining between them. The CDR3 has 16 amino acids. Germline V gene sequence: CDR1 PRHDT, CDR2 FYEKMQ (reference sequence). CDR3 loop: CASSFPSAEGTGELFF. The CDR3 nucleotides are TGTGCCAGCAGCTTCCCATCCGCGGAGGGGACCGGGGAGCTGTTTTTT.

CDR3 sequence: CASSDQGYEQYF. CDR3 nucleotide sequence: TGCGCCAGCAGTGACCAGGGCTACGAGCAGTACTTC. The V and J genes are TRBV10-2 and TRBJ2-7; possibly TRBD1 for D (5 bases). Germline assignment: CDR1 WSHSY and CDR2 SAAADI. The V end lost 3 bases, the J end lost 3 bases, and 6 bases lay between the germline ends. CDR3 length: 12 residues.

This clone was found a few times. The chain uses TRBV7-9 and TRBJ2-1; TRBD2 might be the D (5 bases). Germline V lookup: CDR1 SEHNR, CDR2 FQNEAQ (reference sequence). Trimming stripped 1 base from V and 3 bases from J, with 13 bases between. The CDR3 covers 16 residues. CDR3 DNA: TGTGCCAGCAGCTTAGGCCGCTTCCGGGACTACAATGAGCAGTTCTTC. It translates to CASSLGRFRDYNEQFF.